This T cell receptor (beta chain) is drawn from a study of blood T cell repertoires in COVID-19. Produced via immunoSEQ multiplex PCR; TCRdb's table is partial and in-frame only. The repertoire has a few hundred thousand clones, around 88% of them found once; the top ten carry around 15%. Ages ranged from roughly 18 to 95 years, with residence in 24 US areas. The TCR was taken from a woman aged 50 to 60 with acute COVID-19. Sequencing input: PBMCs or T cells enriched from blood (not recorded which).

For the CDR3, the DNA is TGTGCCAGCAGTTTAGCCGGACAGGGAAGCACTAATGAAAAACTGTTTTTT. Protein product: CASSLAGQGSTNEKLFF. The gene calls are TRBV28 and TRBJ1-4; 8 bases are shared with TRBD1. V lost 2 bases, J lost 2 bases, and 7 bases stayed unmatched. Germline CDR1 is MDHEN and CDR2 is SYDVKM. The length of the CDR3 is 17 residues. The entire variable domain, with the rest obtained from reference TRBV28 and TRBJ1-4, is as follows: DVKVTQSSRYLVKRTGEKVFLECVQDMDHENMFWYRQDPGLGLRLIYFSYDVKMKEKGDIPEGYSVSREKKERFSLILESASTNQTSMYLCASSLAGQGSTNEKLFFGSGTQLSVL.